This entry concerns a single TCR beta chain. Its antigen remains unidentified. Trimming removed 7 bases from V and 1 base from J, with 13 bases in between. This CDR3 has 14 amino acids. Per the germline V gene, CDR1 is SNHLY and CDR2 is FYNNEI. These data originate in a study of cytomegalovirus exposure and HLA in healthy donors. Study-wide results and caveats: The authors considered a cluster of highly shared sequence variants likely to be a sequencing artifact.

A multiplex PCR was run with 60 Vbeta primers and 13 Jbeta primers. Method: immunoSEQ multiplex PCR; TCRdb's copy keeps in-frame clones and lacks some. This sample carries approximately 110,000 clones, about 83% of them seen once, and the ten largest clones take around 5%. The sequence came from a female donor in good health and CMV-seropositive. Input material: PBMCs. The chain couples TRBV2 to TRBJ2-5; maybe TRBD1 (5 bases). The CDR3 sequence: CASNTDSIQETQYF. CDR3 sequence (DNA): TGTGCCAGCAACACAGACAGCATCCAAGAGACCCAGTACTTC.